This TCR beta chain was sequenced for a study of CD4 and CD8 cells across lung adenocarcinoma regions (dated by TCRdb to about 2018). Regarding the study in general: To look at intratumor heterogeneity in the T cell receptor repertoire, the study compared tumor centers against tumor margins.

Of note for this clonotype: Its binding antigen is unknown. The input lacks base qualities; no much larger clone sits a single base away.

The donors were patients who had localized lung adenocarcinoma, which is a subtype of non-small cell lung cancer. The centers of localized lung adenocarcinomas were where the samples came from. For TCR repertoire analysis, CD8+ T cells from tumor tissue were profiled separately from CD4+ T cells. Libraries were built with PCR. The sequencing machine was a HiSeq X Ten. TCRdb ran its own pipeline on the public reads, namely fastp trimming at Q25 and MiXCR clone calling, and kept in-frame beta chains. Every CDR3 protein is listed once, alongside the most common genes and DNA of its rows. This sample has more than 6,000 distinct CDR3 sequences in its table, and about 50% of those were observed once. The ten top clones hold approximately 39% of the sample. The CDR3 spans 15 residues, from the cysteine through the phenylalanine. Left in the record is the CDR3 DNA by itself, 45 bases read in frame from the first base. The CDR1 and CDR2 encoded by the germline V gene are MNHNS and SASEGT.

The chain joins TRBV6-1 to TRBJ2-1; 8 central bases correspond to TRBD1. The J call is in doubt because the DNA end fits TRBJ2-5 better. Sequencing input: CD8+ T cells from the center of a lung tumor. According to the study, the label for this sample's cell subset or site signals: tumor center region. This TCR derives from a male donor with lung adenocarcinoma. The CD4 and CD8 labels of this study may be unreliable. The CDR3 region reads CASRPDRGTSTSQYF. In nucleotides, the sequence is TGTGCCAGCAGGCCCGACAGGGGAACGTCTACGTCCCAGTACTTC.